The T cell receptor beta chain under discussion was sequenced for a study of metastatic and nonmetastatic thyroid tumors. Across the study: The authors compared repertoires across blood and tumor or nodule tissue from malignant and benign thyroid patients.

All patients were treatment-naive before thyroid surgery. Per the original data handling: Clinicopathological groups differed in CDR3, with these differences serving to build a distant-metastasis classifier for papillary thyroid cancer. TCRdb recomputed clones from the PCR reads via MiXCR. V and J calls and clone size were set by TCRdb, not the authors. Among roughly 30,000 clones listed, roughly 25% were seen once. With V trimmed by 5 bases and J by 1 base, 6 bases remained unmatched. The CDR3 is 16 amino acids. Germline V CDR1 and CDR2: SGHAT, FQNNGV. The sample holds one count of this clone. The antigen is not known. Findings of the study overall: Across blood and tumor, TCR beta diversity in malignant thyroid tumors was reportedly significantly higher than in benign nodules.

The origin of this receptor is a female donor with papillary thyroid cancer or a benign thyroid nodule (not recorded which). Some clones in this sample may be carry-over from other donors' samples. The sample comprised blood. The chain is built from TRBV11-2 and TRBJ2-2, with 8 bases identical to TRBD2. Here the CDR3 DNA reads TGTGCCAGCAGCCACCGACTAGCGATGAACACCGGGGAGCTGTTTTTT. Protein product: CASSHRLAMNTGELFF.